This T cell receptor beta chain is from a study of cytomegalovirus exposure and HLA in healthy donors. Produced via immunoSEQ multiplex PCR; TCRdb's table is partial and in-frame only. Among about 180,000 clones listed, about 85% were seen once. The V gene's germline CDR1 is SNHLY and CDR2 FYNNEI. V lost 6 bases and J lost 3, with 7 bases in between. This CDR3 is 12 amino acids long. The chain links TRBV2 to TRBJ2-3; D ambiguous. The TCR was taken from a man aged 18 to 30 in good health and CMV-seropositive. The specimen was PBMCs. The CDR3 coding sequence is TGTGCCAGCAGCGCTGAGACAGATACGCAGTATTTT. Protein: CASSAETDTQYF.